This TCR beta chain was profiled in a study of OX40 agonist ivuxolimab in advanced cancers. Overall study: A male proportion of 82.7% was recorded, with mean age approximately 60 years and range about 20 to 79. The eligibility criteria allowed prior anti-PD-1, anti-PD-L1 or anti-CTLA-4 therapy, and 30% to 40% had some.

Findings of the study overall: There was clonal expansion of CD4+ and CD8+ blood T cells by week 6 at 0.1 to 3.0 mg/kg.

Produced via immunoSEQ multiplex PCR; TCRdb's table is partial and in-frame only. Of 90,000 to 100,000 clones listed, 85% to 90% are singletons. The J segment lost 6 bases and the V segment lost 4 bases, leaving 11 bases of the junction unmatched. Germline V gene lookup returns CDR1 SGHNT and CDR2 YYREEE (reference sequence). The CDR3 contains 15 residues. A remark on this clone: The antigen is unknown.

The sequencing used CD4+ or CD8+ T cells sorted from blood, collected in a trial of the OX40 agonist ivuxolimab. The TCR was taken from an adult with an advanced solid tumor such as melanoma, head and neck, liver or kidney cancer. The rearrangement links TRBV5-4 to TRBJ2-7, with 9 bases lining up with TRBD1. This chain's CDR3 is CASSAPGTGIGEQYF. CDR3 nucleotide sequence: TGTGCCAGCAGCGCCCCGGGGACAGGGATTGGCGAGCAGTACTTC.